This T cell receptor (beta chain) was retrieved from a study of T cells in Graves' hyperthyroidism and ophthalmopathy. V shed 6 bases and J 8 bases; nucleotides not matched to a gene: 14. The CDR3 is 15 amino acids. Per the germline V gene, CDR1 is SGHRS and CDR2 is YFSETQ. Researchers amplified the TCR beta CDR3 regions from RNA transcripts. HTBI primers were the set used in a first-round RT-PCR of the TCR CDR3. TCRdb re-analysed the multiplex PCR reads in MiXCR, keeping a single row per CDR3 protein. The sample yields 650,000 to 750,000 distinct CDR3 sequences, 13% to 15% seen once. This clonotype occurred once.

Material for sequencing was blood. The chain uses TRBV5-1 and TRBJ2-1, with TRBD2 identical over 7 bases. The source of this sequence is a young woman with Graves' hyperthyroidism. The CDR3 DNA sequence: TGCGCCAGCACCCTGGGGGGAGGGGTGTATGATGAGCAGTTCTTC. It translates to CASTLGGGVYDEQFF.